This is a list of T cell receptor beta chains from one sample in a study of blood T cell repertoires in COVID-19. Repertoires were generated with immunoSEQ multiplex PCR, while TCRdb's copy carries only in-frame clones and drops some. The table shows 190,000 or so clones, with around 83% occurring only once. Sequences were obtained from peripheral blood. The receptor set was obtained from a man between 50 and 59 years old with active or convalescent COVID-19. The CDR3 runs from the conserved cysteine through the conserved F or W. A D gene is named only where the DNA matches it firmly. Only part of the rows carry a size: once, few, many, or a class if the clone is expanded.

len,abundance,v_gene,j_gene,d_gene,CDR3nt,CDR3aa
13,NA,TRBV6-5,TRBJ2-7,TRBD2,TGTGCCAGCAGGGGACTAGCGGGAGGCGAGCAGTACTTC,CASRGLAGGEQYF
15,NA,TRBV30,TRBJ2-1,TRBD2,TGTGCCTGGAGTGTAGGGCTAGCGGGGGGGGTTGAGCAGTTCTTC,CAWSVGLAGGVEQFF
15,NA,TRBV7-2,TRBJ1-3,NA,TGTGCCAGCAGCGCCCTAGGGGACTCTGGAAACACCATATATTTT,CASSALGDSGNTIYF
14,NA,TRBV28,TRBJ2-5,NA,TGTGCCAGCAGTTGGGGGGGGACAATAGAGACCCAGTACTTC,CASSWGGTIETQYF
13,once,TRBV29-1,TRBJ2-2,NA,TGCAGCGTCAGGACAGCGAACACCGGGGAGCTGTTTTTT,CSVRTANTGELFF
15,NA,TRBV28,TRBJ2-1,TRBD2,TGTGCCAGCAGTTTGGGGATCGGGAGGGCCAATGAGCAGTTCTTC,CASSLGIGRANEQFF
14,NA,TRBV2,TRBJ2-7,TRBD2,TGTGCCAGCAAGAAAGCTAGCGGGAGCCACGAGCAGTACTTC,CASKKASGSHEQYF
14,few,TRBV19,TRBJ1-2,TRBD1,TGTGCCAGTAGCTCGACAGGGGGCTATTTTGGCTACACCTTC,CASSSTGGYFGYTF
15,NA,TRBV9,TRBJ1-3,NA,TGTGCCAGCAGCGTAGGGGGCCCCCCTGGAAACACCATATATTTT,CASSVGGPPGNTIYF
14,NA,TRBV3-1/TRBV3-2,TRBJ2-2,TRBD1,TGTGCCAGCAGCCATGGCACGCACAGGGGAGAGCTGTTTTTT,CASSHGTHRGELFF
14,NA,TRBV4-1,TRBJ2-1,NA,TGCGCCAGCAGCCAAGTGGGGACTGGTCGGGAGCAGTTCTTC,CASSQVGTGREQFF
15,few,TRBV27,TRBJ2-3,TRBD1,TGTGCCAGCAGTGACAGGGGGGACCCGAGGGATACGCAGTATTTT,CASSDRGDPRDTQYF
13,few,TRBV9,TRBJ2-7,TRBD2,TGTGCCAGCAGCACTAGCGGGAGAGGAGAGCAGTACTTC,CASSTSGRGEQYF